This T cell receptor (beta chain) was observed in a study of cytomegalovirus exposure and HLA in healthy donors. On this clone itself: The target antigen is unknown.

Study findings and constraints: Analyses of presence/absence relied on an assumption of roughly uniform sequencing depth across donors. When a later analysis compared HLA-associated TCR beta chains with equally common others, the HLA-associated chains turned out to be more clonally expanded and to have lower generation probabilities.

It was with 60 Vbeta and 13 Jbeta primers that the PCR ran. Only in-frame clones appear in the TCRdb table, and some are missing; sequencing was by immunoSEQ multiplex PCR. The repertoire includes 150,000 to 200,000 clones, 70% to 90% of them detected once, and just over 2% sits in the top ten. The V gene's germline CDR1 is SGHAT and CDR2 FQNNGV. The CDR3 runs 14 residues. V dropped 2 bases and J dropped 2 bases, with 10 bases sitting between them. Material for sequencing was PBMCs. The rearrangement links TRBV11-2 to TRBJ2-7, with D possibly being TRBD2 (5 bases). This clonotype originated in a woman in her late teens or twenties in good health and CMV-seropositive. CDR3 region: CASSLNVGAYEQYF. The DNA for the CDR3 is TGTGCCAGCAGCTTAAATGTCGGGGCCTACGAGCAGTACTTC. Full variable domain (outside the CDR3, taken from reference TRBV11-2 and TRBJ2-7): EAGVAQSPRYKIIEKRQSVAFWCNPISGHATLYWYQQILGQGPKLLIQFQNNGVVDDSQLPKDRFSAERLKGVDSTLKIQPAKLEDSAVYLCASSLNVGAYEQYFGPGTRLTVT.